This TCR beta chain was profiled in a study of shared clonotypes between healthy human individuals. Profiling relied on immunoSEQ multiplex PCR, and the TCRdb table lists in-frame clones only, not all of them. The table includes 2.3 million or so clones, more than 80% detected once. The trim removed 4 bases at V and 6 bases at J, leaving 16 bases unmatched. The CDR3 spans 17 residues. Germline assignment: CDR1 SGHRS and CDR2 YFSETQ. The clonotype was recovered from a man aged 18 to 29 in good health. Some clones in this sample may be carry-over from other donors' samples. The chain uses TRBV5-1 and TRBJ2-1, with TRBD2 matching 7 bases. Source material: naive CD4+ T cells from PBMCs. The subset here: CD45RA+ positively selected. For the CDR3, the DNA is TGCGCCAGCAGCGGGCCCCCGGCAGCGGGAAATTCCAATGAGCAGTTCTTC. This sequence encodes CASSGPPAAGNSNEQFF.